This T cell receptor (beta chain) was recovered during a study of shared clonotypes between healthy human individuals. Sequencing was performed with immunoSEQ multiplex PCR; in TCRdb, only in-frame clones are kept and a portion is missing. The sample has over 2,000,000 clones, roughly 95% seen once. Naive-designated CD8 cells lacked CD45RO, were positively enriched for CCR7, and omitted terminally differentiated effector memory CD45RA+ cells. Only Caucasian adults living in Nashville, Tennessee served as donors. The length of the CDR3 is 16 residues. Per the germline V gene, CDR1 is LGHNT and CDR2 is FRNRAP. V dropped 6 bases and J dropped 2; count of bases not matched to a gene: 11.

The chain employs TRBV12-5 and TRBJ2-7; TRBD2 aligns across 9 bases. Source material: naive CD8+ T cells from PBMCs. The TCR sequence derives from a man younger than 30 in good health. Some clones in this sample may be carry-over from other donors' samples. CDR3 protein: CASGPGGASGAYEQYF. The CDR3, as DNA: TGTGCTAGTGGCCCGGGAGGGGCTAGCGGGGCCTACGAGCAGTACTTC. Looking up the rest from reference TRBV12-5 and TRBJ2-7 gives the full variable domain: DARVTQTPRHKVTEMGQEVTMRCQPILGHNTVFWYRQTMMQGLELLAYFRNRAPLDDSGMPKDRFSAEMPDATLATLKIQPSEPRDSAVYFCASGPGGASGAYEQYFGPGTRLTVT.